The subject of this entry is one TCR beta chain. Antigen unknown. These data are taken from a study of vaccination and CD4 T cells after COVID-19. Overall study context: Nasal swab PCR identified SARS-CoV-2 in the convalescent patients, of whom roughly 9 were mild and one severe.

Time point denoted: late sampling 161 to 241 days after vaccination in a few convalescent patients. Noted treatment: approximately nine-day PBMC culture with coronavirus spike peptide pools or control peptides (ViraFEST assay). Cultured CD4+ T cells had their DNA profiled by the Oncomine TCR Beta short-read assay. TCRdb ran MiXCR on the PCR reads and lists one entry per CDR3 protein. The sample comprises around 18,000 distinct CDR3 sequences, about 51% of which are singletons, and approximately 21% rests with the top ten. V lost 2 bases and J lost 5, with 9 bases in between. This CDR3 comprises 14 residues. CDR1 and CDR2 from the germline V gene are SEHNR and FQNEAQ (reference sequence).

The rearrangement links TRBV7-9 to TRBJ2-2; no clear D. The clonotype originates from a human donor who had recovered from COVID-19. Specimen: CD4+ T cells from blood, cultured in vitro, collected about 7 months after SARS-CoV-2 vaccination. CDR3 region: CASSLYQRTGELFF. CDR3 nucleotide sequence: TGTGCCAGCAGCTTATACCAAAGAACCGGGGAGCTGTTTTTT.